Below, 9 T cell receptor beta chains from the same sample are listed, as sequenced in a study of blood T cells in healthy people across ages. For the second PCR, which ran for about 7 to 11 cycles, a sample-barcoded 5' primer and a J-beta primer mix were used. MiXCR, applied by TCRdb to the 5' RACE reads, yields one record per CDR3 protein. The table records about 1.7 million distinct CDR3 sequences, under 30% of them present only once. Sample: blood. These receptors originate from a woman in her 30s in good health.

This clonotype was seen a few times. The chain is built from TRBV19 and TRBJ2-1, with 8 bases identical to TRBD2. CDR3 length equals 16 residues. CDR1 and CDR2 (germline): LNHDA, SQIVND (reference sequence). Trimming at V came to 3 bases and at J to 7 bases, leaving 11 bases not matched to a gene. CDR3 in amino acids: CASSMAGGGPFNEQFF. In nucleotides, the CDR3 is TGTGCCAGTAGTATGGCCGGCGGGGGGCCCTTTAATGAGCAGTTCTTC.

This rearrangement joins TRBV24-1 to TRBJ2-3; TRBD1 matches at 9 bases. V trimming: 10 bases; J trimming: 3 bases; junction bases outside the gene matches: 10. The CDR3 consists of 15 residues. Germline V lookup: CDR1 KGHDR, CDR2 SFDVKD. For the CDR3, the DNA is TGTGCCACTTCCCCCGGGACAGGGCGGACAGATACGCAGTATTTT. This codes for CATSPGTGRTDTQYF.

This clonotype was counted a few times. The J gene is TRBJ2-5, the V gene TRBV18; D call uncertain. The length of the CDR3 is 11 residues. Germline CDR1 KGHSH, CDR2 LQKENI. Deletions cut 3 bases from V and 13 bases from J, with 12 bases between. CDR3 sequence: CASSPSHELYF. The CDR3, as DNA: TGTGCCAGCTCACCTTCCCACGAACTGTACTTC.

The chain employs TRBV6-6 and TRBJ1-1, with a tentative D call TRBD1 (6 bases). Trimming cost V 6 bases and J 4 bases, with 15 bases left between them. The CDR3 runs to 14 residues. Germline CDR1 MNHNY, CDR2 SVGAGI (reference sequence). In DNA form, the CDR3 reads TGTGCCAGCAGGCCCGAGGGGGGAAGCACTGAAGCTTTCTTT. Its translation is CASRPEGGSTEAFF.

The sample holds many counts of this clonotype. The CDR3 sequence is CSVAVGKETQYF. DNA for the CDR3: TGCAGCGTTGCGGTCGGGAAAGAGACCCAGTACTTC. This chain links TRBV29-1 with TRBJ2-5; D possibly corresponds to TRBD2 (5 bases). CDR3 length: 12 amino acids. Germline V gene sequence: CDR1 SQVTM, CDR2 ANQGSEA. Trimming cost V 4 bases and J 3 bases, with 9 bases left between them.

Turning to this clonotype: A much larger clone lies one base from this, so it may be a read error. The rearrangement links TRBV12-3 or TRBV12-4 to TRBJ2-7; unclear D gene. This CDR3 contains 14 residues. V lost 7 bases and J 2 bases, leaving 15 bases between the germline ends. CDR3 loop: CASTLSSPPYEQYF. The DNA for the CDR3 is TGTGCCAGCACCCTATCTTCCCCACCCTACGAGCAGTACTTC.

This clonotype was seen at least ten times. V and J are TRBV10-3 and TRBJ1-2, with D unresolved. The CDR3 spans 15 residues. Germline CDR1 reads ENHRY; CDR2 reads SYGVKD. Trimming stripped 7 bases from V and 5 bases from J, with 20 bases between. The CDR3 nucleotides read TGTGCCATCACTAATTACGAGCGGAGGATTTATGGCTACACCTTC. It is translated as CAITNYERRIYGYTF.

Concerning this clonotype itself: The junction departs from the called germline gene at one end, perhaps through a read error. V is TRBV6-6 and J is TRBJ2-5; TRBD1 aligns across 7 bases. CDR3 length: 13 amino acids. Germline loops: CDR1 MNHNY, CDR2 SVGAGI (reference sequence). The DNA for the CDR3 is TGTGCCGGCAGTCAGCAGGGGGAAGAGACCCAGTACTTC. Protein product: CAGSQQGEETQYF.

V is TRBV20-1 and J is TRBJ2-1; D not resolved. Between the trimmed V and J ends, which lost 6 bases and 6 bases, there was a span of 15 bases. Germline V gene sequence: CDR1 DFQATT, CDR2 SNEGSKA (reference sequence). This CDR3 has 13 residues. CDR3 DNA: TGCAGTGCCTGGGAATCGCGCGTCAATGAGCAGTTCTTC. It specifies CSAWESRVNEQFF.